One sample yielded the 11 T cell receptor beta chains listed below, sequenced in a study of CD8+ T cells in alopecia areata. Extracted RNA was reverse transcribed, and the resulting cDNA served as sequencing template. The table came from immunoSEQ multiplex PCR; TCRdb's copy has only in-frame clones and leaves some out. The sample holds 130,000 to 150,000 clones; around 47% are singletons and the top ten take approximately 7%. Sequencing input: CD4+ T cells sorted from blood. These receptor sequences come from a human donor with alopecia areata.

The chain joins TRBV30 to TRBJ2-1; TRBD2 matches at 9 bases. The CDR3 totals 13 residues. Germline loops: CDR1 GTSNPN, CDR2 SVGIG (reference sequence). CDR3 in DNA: TGTGGGGGAGCCTTAGCGGGAGTAAGTACGCAGTTCTTC. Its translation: CGGALAGVSTQFF.

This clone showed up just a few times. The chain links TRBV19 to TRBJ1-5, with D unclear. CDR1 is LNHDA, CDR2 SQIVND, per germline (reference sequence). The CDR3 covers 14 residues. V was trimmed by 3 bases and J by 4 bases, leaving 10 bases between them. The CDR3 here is CASSMVRVNQPQHF. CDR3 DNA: TGTGCCAGTAGTATGGTCAGAGTAAATCAGCCCCAGCATTTT.

In DNA, the CDR3 is TGTGCCTGGAGTGAGCGACAGGCCTATGGCTACACCTTC. Protein product: CAWSERQAYGYTF. The chain employs TRBV30 and TRBJ1-2; possible D gene TRBD1, 6 bases. V dropped 1 base and J dropped 4 bases, with 10 bases sitting between them. The V gene's germline CDR1 is GTSNPN and CDR2 SVGIG (reference sequence). The CDR3 has 13 amino acids.

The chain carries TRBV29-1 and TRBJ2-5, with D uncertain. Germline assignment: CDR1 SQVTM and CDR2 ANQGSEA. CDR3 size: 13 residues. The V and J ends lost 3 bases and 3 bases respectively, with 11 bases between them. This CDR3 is CSVDGQAKETQYF. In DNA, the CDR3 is TGCAGCGTTGATGGGCAAGCGAAAGAGACCCAGTACTTC.

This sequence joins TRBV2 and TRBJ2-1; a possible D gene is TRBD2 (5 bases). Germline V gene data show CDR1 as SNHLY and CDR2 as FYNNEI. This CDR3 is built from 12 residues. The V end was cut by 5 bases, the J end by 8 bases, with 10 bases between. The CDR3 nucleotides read TGTGCCAGCAGTTTTGACTATTATGAGCAGTTCTTC. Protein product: CASSFDYYEQFF.

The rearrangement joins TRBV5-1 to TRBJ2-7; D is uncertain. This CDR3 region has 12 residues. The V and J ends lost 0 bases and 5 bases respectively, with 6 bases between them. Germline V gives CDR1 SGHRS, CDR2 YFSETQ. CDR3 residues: CASSLVGNEQYF. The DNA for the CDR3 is TGCGCCAGCAGCTTGGTAGGGAACGAGCAGTACTTC.

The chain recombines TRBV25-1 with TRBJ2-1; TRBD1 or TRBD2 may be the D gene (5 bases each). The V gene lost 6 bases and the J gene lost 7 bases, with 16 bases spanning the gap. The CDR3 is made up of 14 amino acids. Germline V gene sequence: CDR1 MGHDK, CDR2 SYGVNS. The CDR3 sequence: CASSDLGARNEQFF. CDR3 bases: TGTGCCAGCAGCGACCTCGGGGCCAGGAATGAGCAGTTCTTC.

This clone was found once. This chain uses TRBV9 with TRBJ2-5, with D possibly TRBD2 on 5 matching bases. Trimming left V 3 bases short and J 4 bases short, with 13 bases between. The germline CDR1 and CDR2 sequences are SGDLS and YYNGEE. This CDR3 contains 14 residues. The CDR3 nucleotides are TGTGCCAGCAGCGGAGTAGGCCGGGGAGAGACCCAGTACTTC. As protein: CASSGVGRGETQYF. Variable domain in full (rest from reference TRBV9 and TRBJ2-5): DSGVTQTPKHLITATGQRVTLRCSPRSGDLSVYWYQQSLDQGLQFLIQYYNGEERAKGNILERFSAQQFPDLHSELNLSSLELGDSALYFCASSGVGRGETQYFGPGTRLLVL.

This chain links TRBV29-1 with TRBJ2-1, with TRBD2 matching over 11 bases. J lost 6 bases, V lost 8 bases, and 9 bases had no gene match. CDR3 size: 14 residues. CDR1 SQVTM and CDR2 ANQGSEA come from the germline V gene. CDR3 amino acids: CSTPTSGSFNEQFF. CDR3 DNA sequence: TGCAGCACCCCTACTAGCGGGAGCTTCAATGAGCAGTTCTTC.

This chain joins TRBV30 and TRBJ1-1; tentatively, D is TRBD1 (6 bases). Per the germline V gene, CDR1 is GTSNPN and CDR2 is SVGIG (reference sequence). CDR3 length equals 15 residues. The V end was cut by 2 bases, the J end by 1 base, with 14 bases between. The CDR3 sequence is CAWSQWGGRNTEAFF. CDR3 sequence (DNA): TGTGCCTGGAGTCAATGGGGGGGCCGGAACACTGAAGCTTTCTTT.

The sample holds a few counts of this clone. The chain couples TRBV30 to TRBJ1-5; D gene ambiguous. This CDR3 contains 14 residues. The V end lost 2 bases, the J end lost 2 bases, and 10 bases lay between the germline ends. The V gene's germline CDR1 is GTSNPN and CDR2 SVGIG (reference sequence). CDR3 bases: TGTGCCTGGAGTTCGGGTTCTGGCAATCAGCCCCAGCATTTT. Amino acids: CAWSSGSGNQPQHF.